The sample holds one count of the clone carrying this T cell receptor beta chain. Antigen: not known. Both 60 Vbeta primers and 13 Jbeta primers went into the PCR. Clones were sequenced by immunoSEQ multiplex PCR, and TCRdb holds only the in-frame ones, with some missing. The table shows some 150,000 clones, with nearly 80% occurring only once. The sample is drawn from a study of cytomegalovirus exposure and HLA in healthy donors. Broader study findings: CMV serostatus was the sole immune exposure data available. The classifier was said to identify cytomegalovirus status with high specificity and sensitivity.

This CDR3 region has 16 residues. Germline lookup yields CDR1 MDHEN and CDR2 SYDVKM. Trimming shortened V by 9 bases and J by 2 bases, and 22 bases separated the two germline ends. Donors sampled were nominally healthy, though unrecorded immune exposures were likely. The sequence was collected from a middle-aged man in good health and CMV-seropositive. This rearrangement joins TRBV28 to TRBJ1-2, with D perhaps TRBD1 (6 bases). The sample was PBMCs. The CDR3 is CASRTPQQGNNYGYTF. The CDR3 DNA reads as TGTGCCAGTCGAACTCCACAACAGGGCAACAACTATGGCTACACCTTC.